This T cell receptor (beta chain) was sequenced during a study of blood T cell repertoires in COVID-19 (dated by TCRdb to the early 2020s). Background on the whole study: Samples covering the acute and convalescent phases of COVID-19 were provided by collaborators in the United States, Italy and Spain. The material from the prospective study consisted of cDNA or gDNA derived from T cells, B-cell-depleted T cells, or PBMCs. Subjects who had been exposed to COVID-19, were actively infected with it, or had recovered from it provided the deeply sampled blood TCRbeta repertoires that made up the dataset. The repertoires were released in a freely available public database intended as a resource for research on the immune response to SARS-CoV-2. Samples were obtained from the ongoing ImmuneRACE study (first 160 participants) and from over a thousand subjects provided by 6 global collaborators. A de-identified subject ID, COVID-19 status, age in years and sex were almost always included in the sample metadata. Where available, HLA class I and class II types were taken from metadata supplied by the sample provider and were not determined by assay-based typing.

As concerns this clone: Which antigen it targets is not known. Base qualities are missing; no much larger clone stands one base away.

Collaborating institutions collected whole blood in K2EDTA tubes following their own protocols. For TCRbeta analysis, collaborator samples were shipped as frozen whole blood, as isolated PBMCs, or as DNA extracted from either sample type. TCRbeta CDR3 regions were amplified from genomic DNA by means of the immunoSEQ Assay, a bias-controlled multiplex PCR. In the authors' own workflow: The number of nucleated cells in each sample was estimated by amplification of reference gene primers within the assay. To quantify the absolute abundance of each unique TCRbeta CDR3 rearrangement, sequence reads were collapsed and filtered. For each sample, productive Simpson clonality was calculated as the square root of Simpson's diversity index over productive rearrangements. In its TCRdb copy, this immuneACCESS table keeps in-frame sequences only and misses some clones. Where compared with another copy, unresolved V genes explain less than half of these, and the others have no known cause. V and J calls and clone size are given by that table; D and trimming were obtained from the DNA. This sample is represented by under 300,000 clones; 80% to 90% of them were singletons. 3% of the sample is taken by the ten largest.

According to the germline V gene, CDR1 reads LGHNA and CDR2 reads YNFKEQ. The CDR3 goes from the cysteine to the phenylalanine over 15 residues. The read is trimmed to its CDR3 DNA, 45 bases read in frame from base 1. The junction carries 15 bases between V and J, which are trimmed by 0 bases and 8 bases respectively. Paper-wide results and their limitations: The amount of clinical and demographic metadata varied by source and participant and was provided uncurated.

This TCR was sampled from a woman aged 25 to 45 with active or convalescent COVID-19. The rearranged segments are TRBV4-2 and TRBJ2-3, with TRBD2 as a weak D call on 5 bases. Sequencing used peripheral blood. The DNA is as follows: TGTGCCAGCAGCCAAGATCCGGGGAGTGGGAGTACGCAGTATTTT. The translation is CASSQDPGSGSTQYF.